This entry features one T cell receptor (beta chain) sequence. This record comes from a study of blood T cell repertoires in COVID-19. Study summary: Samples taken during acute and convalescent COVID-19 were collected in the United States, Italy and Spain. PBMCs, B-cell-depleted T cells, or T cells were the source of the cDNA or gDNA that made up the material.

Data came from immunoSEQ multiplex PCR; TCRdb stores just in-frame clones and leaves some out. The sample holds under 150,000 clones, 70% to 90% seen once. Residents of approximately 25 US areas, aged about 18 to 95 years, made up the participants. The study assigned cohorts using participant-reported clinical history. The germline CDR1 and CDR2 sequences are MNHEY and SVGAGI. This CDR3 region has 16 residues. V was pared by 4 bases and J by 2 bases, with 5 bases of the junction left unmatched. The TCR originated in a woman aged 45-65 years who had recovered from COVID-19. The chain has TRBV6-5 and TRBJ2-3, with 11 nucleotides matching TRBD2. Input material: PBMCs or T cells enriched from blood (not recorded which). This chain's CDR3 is CASSLRSGGDTDTQYF. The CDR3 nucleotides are TGTGCCAGCAGTTTACGTAGCGGGGGGGACACAGATACGCAGTATTTT.